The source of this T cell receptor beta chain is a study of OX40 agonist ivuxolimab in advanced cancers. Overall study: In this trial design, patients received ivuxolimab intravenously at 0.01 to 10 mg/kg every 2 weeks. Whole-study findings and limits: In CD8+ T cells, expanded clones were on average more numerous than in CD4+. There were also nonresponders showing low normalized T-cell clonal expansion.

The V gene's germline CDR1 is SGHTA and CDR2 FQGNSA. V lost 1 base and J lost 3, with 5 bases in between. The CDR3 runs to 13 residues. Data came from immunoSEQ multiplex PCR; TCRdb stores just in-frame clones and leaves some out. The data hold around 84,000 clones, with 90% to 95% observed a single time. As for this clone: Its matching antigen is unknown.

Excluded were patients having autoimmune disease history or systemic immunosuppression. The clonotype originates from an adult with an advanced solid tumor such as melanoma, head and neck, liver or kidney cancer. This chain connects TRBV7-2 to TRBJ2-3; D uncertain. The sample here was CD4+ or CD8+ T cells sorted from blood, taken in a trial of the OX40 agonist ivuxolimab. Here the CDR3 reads CASSLVVTDTQYF. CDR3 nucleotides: TGTGCCAGCAGCTTAGTGGTGACAGATACGCAGTATTTT.